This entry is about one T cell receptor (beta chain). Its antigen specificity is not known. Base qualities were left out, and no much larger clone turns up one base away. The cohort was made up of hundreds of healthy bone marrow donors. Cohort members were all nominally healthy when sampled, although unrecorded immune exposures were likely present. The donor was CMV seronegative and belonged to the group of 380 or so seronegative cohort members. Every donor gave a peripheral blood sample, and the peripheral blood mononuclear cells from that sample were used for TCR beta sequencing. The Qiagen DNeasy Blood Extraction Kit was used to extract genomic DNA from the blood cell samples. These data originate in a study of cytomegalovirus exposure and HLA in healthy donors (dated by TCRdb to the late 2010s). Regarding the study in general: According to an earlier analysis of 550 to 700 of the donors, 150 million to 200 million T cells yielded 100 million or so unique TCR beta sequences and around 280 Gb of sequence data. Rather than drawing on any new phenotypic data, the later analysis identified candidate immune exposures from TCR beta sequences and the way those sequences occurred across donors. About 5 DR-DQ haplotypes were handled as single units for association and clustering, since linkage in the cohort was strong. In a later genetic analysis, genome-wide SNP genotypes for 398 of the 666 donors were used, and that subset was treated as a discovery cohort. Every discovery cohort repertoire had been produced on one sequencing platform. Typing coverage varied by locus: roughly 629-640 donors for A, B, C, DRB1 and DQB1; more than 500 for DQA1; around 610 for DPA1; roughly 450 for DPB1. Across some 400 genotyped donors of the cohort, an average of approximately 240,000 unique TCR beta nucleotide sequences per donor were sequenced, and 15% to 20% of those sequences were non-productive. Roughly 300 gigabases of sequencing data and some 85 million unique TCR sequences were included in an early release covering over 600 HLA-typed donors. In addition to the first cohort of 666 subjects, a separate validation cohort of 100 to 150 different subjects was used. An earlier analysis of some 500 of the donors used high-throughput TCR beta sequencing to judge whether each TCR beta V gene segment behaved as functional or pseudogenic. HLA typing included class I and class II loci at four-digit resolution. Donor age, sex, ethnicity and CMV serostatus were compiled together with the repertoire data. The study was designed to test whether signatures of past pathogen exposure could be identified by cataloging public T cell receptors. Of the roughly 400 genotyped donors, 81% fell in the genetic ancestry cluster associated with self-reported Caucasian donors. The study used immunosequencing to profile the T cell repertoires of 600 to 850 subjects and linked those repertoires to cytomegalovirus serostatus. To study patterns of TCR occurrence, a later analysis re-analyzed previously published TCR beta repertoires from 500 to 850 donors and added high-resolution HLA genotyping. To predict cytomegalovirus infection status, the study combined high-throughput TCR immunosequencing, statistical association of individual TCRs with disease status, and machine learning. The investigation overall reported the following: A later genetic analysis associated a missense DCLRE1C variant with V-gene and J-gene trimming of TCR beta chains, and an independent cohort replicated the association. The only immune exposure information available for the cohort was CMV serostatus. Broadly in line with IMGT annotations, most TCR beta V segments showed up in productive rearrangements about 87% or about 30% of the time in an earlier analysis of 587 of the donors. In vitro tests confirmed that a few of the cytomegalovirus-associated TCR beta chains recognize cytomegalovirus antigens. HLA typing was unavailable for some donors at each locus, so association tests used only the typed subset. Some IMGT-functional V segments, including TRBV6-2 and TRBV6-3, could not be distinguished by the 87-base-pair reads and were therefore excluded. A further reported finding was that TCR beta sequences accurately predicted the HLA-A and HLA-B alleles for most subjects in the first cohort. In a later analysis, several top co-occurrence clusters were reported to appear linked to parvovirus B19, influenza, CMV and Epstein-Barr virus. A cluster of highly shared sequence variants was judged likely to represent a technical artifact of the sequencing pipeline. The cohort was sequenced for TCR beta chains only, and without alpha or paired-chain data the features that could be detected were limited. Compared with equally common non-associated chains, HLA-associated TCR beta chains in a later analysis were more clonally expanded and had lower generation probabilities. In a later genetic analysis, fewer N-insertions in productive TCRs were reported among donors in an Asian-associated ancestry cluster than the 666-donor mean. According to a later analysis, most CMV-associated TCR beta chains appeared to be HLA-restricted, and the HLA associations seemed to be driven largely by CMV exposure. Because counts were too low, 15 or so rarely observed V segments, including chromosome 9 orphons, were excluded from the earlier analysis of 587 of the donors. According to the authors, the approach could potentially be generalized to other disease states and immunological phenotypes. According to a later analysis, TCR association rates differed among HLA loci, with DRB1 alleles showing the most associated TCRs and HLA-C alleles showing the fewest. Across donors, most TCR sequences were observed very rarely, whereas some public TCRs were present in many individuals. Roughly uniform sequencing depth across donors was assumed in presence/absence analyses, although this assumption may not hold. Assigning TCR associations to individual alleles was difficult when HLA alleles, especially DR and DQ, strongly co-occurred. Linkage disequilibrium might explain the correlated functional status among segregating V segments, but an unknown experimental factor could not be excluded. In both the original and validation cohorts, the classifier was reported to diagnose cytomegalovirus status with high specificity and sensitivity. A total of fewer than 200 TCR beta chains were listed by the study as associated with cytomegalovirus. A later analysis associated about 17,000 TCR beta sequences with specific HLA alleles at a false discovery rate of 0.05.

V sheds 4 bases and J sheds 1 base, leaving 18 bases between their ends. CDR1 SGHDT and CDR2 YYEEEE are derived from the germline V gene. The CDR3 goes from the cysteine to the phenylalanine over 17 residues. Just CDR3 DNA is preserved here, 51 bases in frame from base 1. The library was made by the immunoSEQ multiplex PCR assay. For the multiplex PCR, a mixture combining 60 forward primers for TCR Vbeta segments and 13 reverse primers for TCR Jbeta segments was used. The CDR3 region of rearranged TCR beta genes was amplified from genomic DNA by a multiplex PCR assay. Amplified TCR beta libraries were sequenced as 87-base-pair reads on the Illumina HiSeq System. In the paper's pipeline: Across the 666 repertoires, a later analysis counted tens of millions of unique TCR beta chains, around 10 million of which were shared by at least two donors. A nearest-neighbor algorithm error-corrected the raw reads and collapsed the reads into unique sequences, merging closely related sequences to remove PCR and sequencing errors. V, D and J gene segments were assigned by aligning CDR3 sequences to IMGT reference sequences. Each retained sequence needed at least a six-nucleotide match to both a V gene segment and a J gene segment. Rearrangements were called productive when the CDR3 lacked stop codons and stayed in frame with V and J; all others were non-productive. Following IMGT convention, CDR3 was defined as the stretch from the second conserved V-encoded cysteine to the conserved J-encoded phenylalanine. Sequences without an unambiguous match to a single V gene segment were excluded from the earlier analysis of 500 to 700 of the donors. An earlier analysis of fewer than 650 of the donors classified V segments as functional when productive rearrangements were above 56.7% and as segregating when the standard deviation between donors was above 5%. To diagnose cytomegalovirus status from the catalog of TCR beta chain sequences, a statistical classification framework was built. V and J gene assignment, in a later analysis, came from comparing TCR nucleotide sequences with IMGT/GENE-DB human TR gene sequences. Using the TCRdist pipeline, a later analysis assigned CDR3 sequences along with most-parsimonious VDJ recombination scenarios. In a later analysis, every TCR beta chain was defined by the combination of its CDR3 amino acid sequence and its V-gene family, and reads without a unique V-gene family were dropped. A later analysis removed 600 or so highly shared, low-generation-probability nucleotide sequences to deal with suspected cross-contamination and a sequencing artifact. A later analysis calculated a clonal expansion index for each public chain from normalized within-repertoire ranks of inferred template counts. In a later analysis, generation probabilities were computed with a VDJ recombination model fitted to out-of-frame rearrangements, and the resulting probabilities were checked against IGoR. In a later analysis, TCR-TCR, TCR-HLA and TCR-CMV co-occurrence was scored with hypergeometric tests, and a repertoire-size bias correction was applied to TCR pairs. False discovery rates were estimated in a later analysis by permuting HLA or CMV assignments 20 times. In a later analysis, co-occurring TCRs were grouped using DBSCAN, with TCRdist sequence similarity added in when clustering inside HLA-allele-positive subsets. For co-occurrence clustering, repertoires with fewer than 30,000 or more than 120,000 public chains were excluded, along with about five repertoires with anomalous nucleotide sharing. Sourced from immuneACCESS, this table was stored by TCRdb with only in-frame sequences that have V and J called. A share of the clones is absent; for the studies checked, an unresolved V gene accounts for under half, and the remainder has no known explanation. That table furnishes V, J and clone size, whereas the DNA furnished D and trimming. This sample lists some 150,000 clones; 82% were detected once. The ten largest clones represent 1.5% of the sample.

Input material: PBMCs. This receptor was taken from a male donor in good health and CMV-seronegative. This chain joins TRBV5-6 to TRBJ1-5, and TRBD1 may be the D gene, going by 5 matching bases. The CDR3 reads CASSRGGSGLSNQPQHF. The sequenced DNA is TGTGCCAGCAGCCGGGGGGGGTCAGGGCTCAGCAATCAGCCCCAGCATTTT.